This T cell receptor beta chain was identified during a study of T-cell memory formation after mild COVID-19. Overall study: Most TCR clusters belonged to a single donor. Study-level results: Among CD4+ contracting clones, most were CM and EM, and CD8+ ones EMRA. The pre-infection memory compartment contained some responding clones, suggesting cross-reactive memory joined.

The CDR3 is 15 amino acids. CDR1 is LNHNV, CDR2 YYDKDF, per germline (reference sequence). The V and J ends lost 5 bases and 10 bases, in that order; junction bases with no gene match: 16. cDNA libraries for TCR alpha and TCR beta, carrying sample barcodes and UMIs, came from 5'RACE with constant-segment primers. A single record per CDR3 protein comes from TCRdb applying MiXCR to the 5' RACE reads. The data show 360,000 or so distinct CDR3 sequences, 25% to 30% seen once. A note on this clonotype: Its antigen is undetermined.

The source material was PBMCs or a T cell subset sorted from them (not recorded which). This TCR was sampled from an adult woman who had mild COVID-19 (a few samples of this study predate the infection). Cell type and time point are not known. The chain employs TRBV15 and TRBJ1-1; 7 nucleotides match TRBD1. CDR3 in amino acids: CATSGGQLPSRIAFF. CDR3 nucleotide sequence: TGTGCCACCAGCGGGGGACAGCTCCCTTCCCGGATAGCTTTCTTT.